This T cell receptor beta chain was sequenced in a study of T cell changes during pregnancy in multiple sclerosis. Data came from immunoSEQ multiplex PCR; TCRdb stores just in-frame clones and leaves some out. Of 70,000 or so clones in the sample, 91% are singletons; the top ten hold under 0.9%. The length of the CDR3 is 15 residues. The V segment lost 1 base and the J segment 4 bases; nucleotides outside the gene matches: 3. Germline CDR1 reads SGHTA; CDR2 reads FQGNSA. The chain joins TRBV7-2 to TRBJ2-7; 11 bases align to TRBD1. The source was peripheral blood, collected in the third trimester of pregnancy. This sequence was found in a female donor in good health, enrolled as a control in a pregnancy study. The CDR3 region is CASSLVGQGVYEQYF. In nucleotides, the CDR3 is TGTGCCAGCAGCTTAGTGGGACAGGGGGTTTACGAGCAGTACTTC.